These 22 T cell receptor beta chains were sequenced from one sample in a study of T-cell reconstitution after alpha-beta-depleted transplantation in children. Unique molecular identifiers were used in preparing the TCRbeta library. TCRdb re-called the PCR reads with MiXCR, one entry per CDR3 protein. Altogether around 800,000 distinct CDR3 sequences are present, approximately 15% being singletons, with the ten largest covering 5%. Specimen: PBMCs, mostly from graft donor cells, collected 360 days after TCRalphabeta/CD19-depleted stem cell transplant. The receptors were sampled from a male patient younger than 18 who had a stem cell transplant for acute lymphoblastic leukemia, so the T cells may come from the graft donor.

This clonotype was counted only a few times. V gene TRBV5-1 combines with J gene TRBJ2-5; 9 bases are shared with TRBD1. There are 14 residues in the CDR3. CDR1 SGHRS and CDR2 YFSETQ come from the germline V gene. V gave up 8 bases and J gave up 4 bases; unmatched junction bases: 9. The CDR3 DNA is TGCGCCAGTCGGCCGGGACAGGGTCCAGAGACCCAGTACTTC. Protein product: CASRPGQGPETQYF.

In this sample, this clonotype turned up many times. V usage is TRBV27 and J usage is TRBJ2-7, with TRBD1 as a possible D gene (5 bases). Germline V lookup: CDR1 MNHEY, CDR2 SMNVEV (reference sequence). Trimming left V 6 bases short and J 3 bases short, with 12 bases between. The CDR3 is 13 amino acids. DNA for the CDR3: TGTGCCAGCAGGGACACCGCCTACTACGAGCAGTACTTC. Encoded protein: CASRDTAYYEQYF.

This chain joins TRBV4-1 and TRBJ2-7, with D perhaps matching TRBD1 (6 bases). Germline loops: CDR1 MGHRA, CDR2 YSYEKL. Trimming took off 1 base at V and 0 bases at J, with 16 bases between the two ends. The CDR3 is 17 amino acids. CDR3 DNA sequence: TGCGCCAGCAGCCAAGTGGGGACAAAGGCTAGCTCCTACGAGCAGTACTTC. This codes for CASSQVGTKASSYEQYF.

The V gene is TRBV12-3 or TRBV12-4, the J gene TRBJ2-1; D gene uncertain. The V end lost 6 bases, the J end lost 9 bases, and 12 bases lay between the germline ends. There are 12 residues in the CDR3. The CDR3 DNA follows: TGTGCCAGCAGCCCCTCGGTGGGTGAGCAGTTCTTC. Amino acid sequence: CASSPSVGEQFF.

The V call is TRBV5-5, the J call TRBJ2-3, with D possibly TRBD2 on 5 matching bases. This CDR3 is built from 14 residues. Trimming took off 4 bases at V and 4 bases at J, with 13 bases between the two ends. Germline V gene sequence: CDR1 SGHKS, CDR2 YYEKEE (reference sequence). The CDR3 sequence: CASSRAPEADTQYF. CDR3 coding DNA: TGTGCCAGCAGCAGGGCCCCGGAGGCAGATACGCAGTATTTT. The full variable domain, with the rest looked up from reference TRBV5-5 and TRBJ2-3, is DAGVTQSPTHLIKTRGQQVTLRCSPISGHKSVSWYQQVLGQGPQFIFQYYEKEERGRGNFPDRFSARQFPNYSSELNVNALLLGDSALYLCASSRAPEADTQYFGPGTRLTVL.

J is TRBJ2-3 and V is TRBV7-9, with D perhaps TRBD2 (5 bases). CDR1 and CDR2 (germline): SEHNR, FQNEAQ (reference sequence). The V end was cut by 1 base, the J end by 2 bases, with 13 bases between. The CDR3 has 16 residues. The DNA for the CDR3 is TGTGCCAGCAGCTTAGGGGAGACGGAATACACAGATACGCAGTATTTT. This codes for CASSLGETEYTDTQYF.

This chain uses TRBV12-5 with TRBJ2-7, with D unresolved. Germline V gene lookup returns CDR1 LGHNT and CDR2 FRNRAP. The V end was cut by 5 bases, the J end by 2 bases, with 7 bases between. The CDR3 covers 12 residues. CDR3 loop: CASGHQPYEQYF. The CDR3 DNA reads as TGTGCTAGTGGTCACCAGCCCTACGAGCAGTACTTC.

This clonotype showed up just a few times. This chain connects TRBV18 to TRBJ2-1; 10 bases line up with TRBD2. V shed 1 base, J shed 7 bases, and the junction held 4 bases outside the gene matches. Germline CDR1 is KGHSH and CDR2 is LQKENI. The CDR3 is 15 residues long. The CDR3 is CASSPLSSGSNEQFF. CDR3 nucleotide sequence: TGTGCCAGCTCACCACTGTCTAGCGGGAGTAATGAGCAGTTCTTC.

This clonotype was seen only a few times. This sequence joins TRBV9 and TRBJ2-3; 12 bases map to TRBD2. The CDR3 is 17 amino acids. Trimming cost V 0 bases and J 6 bases; bases outside gene matches: 8. Looked up from germline, CDR1 is SGDLS and CDR2 is YYNGEE. The CDR3 nucleotides are TGTGCCAGCAGCGTAGCGTCTAGCGGGAGGGCCCTCGATACGCAGTATTTT. Its protein is CASSVASSGRALDTQYF. The entire variable domain, with the rest obtained from reference TRBV9 and TRBJ2-3, is as follows: DSGVTQTPKHLITATGQRVTLRCSPRSGDLSVYWYQQSLDQGLQFLIQYYNGEERAKGNILERFSAQQFPDLHSELNLSSLELGDSALYFCASSVASSGRALDTQYFGPGTRLTVL.

This clonotype was detected only a few times. The V call is TRBV29-1, the J call TRBJ2-3; D remains ambiguous. Trimming removed 3 bases from V and 4 bases from J, with 20 bases in between. The CDR3 extends over 16 amino acids. The germline CDR1 and CDR2 sequences are SQVTM and ANQGSEA. The CDR3 DNA follows: TGCAGCGTTGAGGGTAAGGTCGGTGGCCAGCCAGATACGCAGTATTTT. It yields the protein CSVEGKVGGQPDTQYF.

The rearrangement links TRBV20-1 to TRBJ2-7, with TRBD1 matching 8 bases. J was trimmed by 6 bases and V by 7 bases; bases with no gene match: 8. CDR1 is DFQATT and CDR2 is SNEGSKA in the germline V gene (reference sequence). This CDR3 is 12 amino acids long. The CDR3 DNA reads TGCAGTGGCATGCAGGGGGCGGTCGAGCAGTACTTC. Its translation is CSGMQGAVEQYF.

The rearrangement uses TRBV5-6 and TRBJ2-7; 9 bases map to TRBD1. CDR3 length: 14 residues. Germline values: CDR1 SGHDT, CDR2 YYEEEE. The V segment lost 5 bases and the J segment 2 bases; nucleotides outside the gene matches: 5. CDR3 sequence reads: CASSRTGDTYEQYF. The CDR3 DNA reads TGTGCCAGCAGTCGGACAGGGGACACCTACGAGCAGTACTTC.

The gene calls are TRBV19 and TRBJ1-2; 7 bases fit TRBD1. The CDR3 length is 16 residues. Trimming cost V 5 bases and J 4 bases; bases outside gene matches: 13. From germline, CDR1 is LNHDA and CDR2 SQIVND (reference sequence). The CDR3 loop reads CASSPEQGLTFYGYTF. The DNA of the CDR3 is TGTGCCAGTAGTCCGGAACAGGGGCTAACTTTCTATGGCTACACCTTC.

This clonotype was seen more than once but under ten times. The gene calls are TRBV4-1 and TRBJ2-2; tentative D call: TRBD1 (7 bases). This CDR3 is built from 15 residues. V was cut by 5 bases and J by 5 bases, with 15 bases left in between. Germline lookup yields CDR1 MGHRA and CDR2 YSYEKL. The CDR3 DNA reads TGCGCCAGCAGCGGCCGACAGGGAGGTACCGGGGAGCTGTTTTTT. Amino acids: CASSGRQGGTGELFF.

This clonotype appeared many times. J is TRBJ1-1 and V is TRBV6-1; D uncertain. The CDR3 contains 11 residues. The ends were cut back, 2 bases at V and 6 bases at J, with 4 bases in the middle. Germline values: CDR1 MNHNS, CDR2 SASEGT. CDR3 residues: CASSENAEAFF. CDR3 nucleotides: TGTGCCAGCAGTGAAAACGCTGAAGCTTTCTTT.

The chain couples TRBV19 to TRBJ1-5, with no clear D. The V gene's germline CDR1 is LNHDA and CDR2 SQIVND (reference sequence). V lost 5 bases, J lost 0 bases, and 11 bases lay in between. The CDR3 extends over 15 amino acids. CDR3 bases: TGTGCCAGTAGTCAGAGCAGAGATAGCAATCAGCCCCAGCATTTT. Translated, it gives CASSQSRDSNQPQHF.

This clonotype was seen only a few times. The chain combines TRBV7-3 with TRBJ1-1; 9 bases align to TRBD1. The trim removed 1 base at V and 3 bases at J, leaving 3 bases unmatched. Germline lookup yields CDR1 SGHTA and CDR2 FQGTGA. The CDR3 has 15 amino acids. CDR3 loop: CASSLNRGLDTEAFF. The CDR3 coding sequence is TGTGCCAGCAGCTTAAACAGGGGGCTGGACACTGAAGCTTTCTTT.

J is TRBJ2-7 and V is TRBV20-1; D remains unclear. V was shortened by 1 base and J by 6 bases, with 10 bases between the two germline ends. The CDR3 spans 12 residues. Germline-derived CDR1 and CDR2 are DFQATT and SNEGSKA (reference sequence). The CDR3 DNA reads as TGCAGTGCTAGAGGCGGCTTCGGCGAGCAGTACTTC. Translation gives CSARGGFGEQYF.

This clonotype has a handful of counts. The chain employs TRBV20-1 and TRBJ2-1, with D possibly matching TRBD1 (5 bases). The V and J ends lost 5 bases and 4 bases respectively, with 9 bases between them. The CDR3 has 12 residues. Germline V gives CDR1 DFQATT, CDR2 SNEGSKA (reference sequence). For the CDR3, the DNA is TGCAGTGCTCCCCGACAGTACAATGAGCAGTTCTTC. It is translated as CSAPRQYNEQFF.

The rearrangement joins TRBV4-1 to TRBJ2-3; D unclear. Germline loops: CDR1 MGHRA, CDR2 YSYEKL. The CDR3 covers 12 residues. The ends were cut back, 1 base at V and 7 bases at J, with 6 bases in the middle. CDR3 sequence (DNA): TGCGCCAGCAGCCAAGTAGGTTATACGCAGTATTTT. It translates to CASSQVGYTQYF.

Ten or more counts support this clonotype. The rearrangement uses TRBV7-8 and TRBJ2-1, with TRBD2 identical over 14 bases. V gave up 5 bases and J gave up 8 bases; unmatched junction bases: 5. The CDR3 is 15 amino acids. Per germline, CDR1 SGHVS and CDR2 FQNEAQ. The chain's CDR3 is CASSPGTSGSDEQFF. CDR3 sequence (DNA): TGTGCCAGCAGCCCCGGGACTAGCGGGAGCGATGAGCAGTTCTTC.

The gene calls are TRBV11-2 and TRBJ2-1, with D unclear. Trimming removed 6 bases from V and 0 bases from J, with 12 bases in between. The CDR3 contains 15 residues. Germline lookup yields CDR1 SGHAT and CDR2 FQNNGV. In DNA form, the CDR3 reads TGTGCCAGCAGTCGTGACAACTTCTCCTACAATGAGCAGTTCTTC. It specifies CASSRDNFSYNEQFF. Based on the CDR3 plus reference TRBV11-2 and TRBJ2-1, the full variable domain is EAGVAQSPRYKIIEKRQSVAFWCNPISGHATLYWYQQILGQGPKLLIQFQNNGVVDDSQLPKDRFSAERLKGVDSTLKIQPAKLEDSAVYLCASSRDNFSYNEQFFGPGTRLTVL.